The following is a TCR beta chain sequence with its context. Sorted-subset replicate PCRs used about 200 ng DNA, around 27,000 T cell genomes. Repertoires were generated with immunoSEQ multiplex PCR, while TCRdb's copy carries only in-frame clones and drops some. The table includes roughly 2,000,000 clones, roughly 94% detected once. As defined, naive CD8 cells were CD45RO-negative and positively selected for CCR7, with terminally differentiated effector memory CD45RA+ cells excluded. The sample originates from a study of shared clonotypes between healthy human individuals. Study as a whole: A donor's plate count was three for CD4 naive and three for CD4 memory; CD8 naive had two and CD8 memory one.

Germline V gene data show CDR1 as SGHAT and CDR2 as FQNNGV. V was pared by 3 bases and J by 2 bases, with 3 bases of the junction left unmatched. This CDR3 region has 14 residues. The sample comprised naive CD8+ T cells sorted from blood. The source of this sequence is a man between 18 and 35 years old in good health. V usage is TRBV11-2 and J usage is TRBJ2-5; 7 bases agree with TRBD2. CDR3 sequence: CASSFPAGQETQYF. CDR3 DNA sequence: TGTGCCAGCAGCTTCCCAGCGGGGCAAGAGACCCAGTACTTC.